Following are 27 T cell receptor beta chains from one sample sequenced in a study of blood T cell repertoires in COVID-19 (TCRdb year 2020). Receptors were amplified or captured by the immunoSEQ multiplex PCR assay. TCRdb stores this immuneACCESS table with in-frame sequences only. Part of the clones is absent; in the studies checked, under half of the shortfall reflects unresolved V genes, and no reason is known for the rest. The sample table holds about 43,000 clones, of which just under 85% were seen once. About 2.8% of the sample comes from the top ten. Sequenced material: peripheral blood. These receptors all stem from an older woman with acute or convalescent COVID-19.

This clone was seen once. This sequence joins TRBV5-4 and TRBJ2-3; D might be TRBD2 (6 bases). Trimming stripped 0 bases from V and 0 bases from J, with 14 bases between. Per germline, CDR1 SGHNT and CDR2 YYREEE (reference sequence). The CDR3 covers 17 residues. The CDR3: CASSLAGRGASTDTQYF. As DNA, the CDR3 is TGTGCCAGCAGCTTGGCGGGGCGCGGGGCGAGCACAGATACGCAGTATTTT.

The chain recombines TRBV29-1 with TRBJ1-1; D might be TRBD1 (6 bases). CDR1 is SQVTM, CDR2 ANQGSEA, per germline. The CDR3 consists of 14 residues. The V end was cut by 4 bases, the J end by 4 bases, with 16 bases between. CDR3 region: CSVALNTGTTEAFF. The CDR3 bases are TGCAGCGTTGCCCTAAATACAGGGACCACTGAAGCTTTCTTT.

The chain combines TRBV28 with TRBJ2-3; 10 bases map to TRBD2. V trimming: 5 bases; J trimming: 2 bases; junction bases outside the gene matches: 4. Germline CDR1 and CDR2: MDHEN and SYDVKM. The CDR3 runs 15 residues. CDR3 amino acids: CASSLAGANTDTQYF. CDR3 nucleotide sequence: TGTGCCAGCAGTCTAGCGGGGGCGAACACAGATACGCAGTATTTT. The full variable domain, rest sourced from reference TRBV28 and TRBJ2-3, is DVKVTQSSRYLVKRTGEKVFLECVQDMDHENMFWYRQDPGLGLRLIYFSYDVKMKEKGDIPEGYSVSREKKERFSLILESASTNQTSMYLCASSLAGANTDTQYFGPGTRLTVL.

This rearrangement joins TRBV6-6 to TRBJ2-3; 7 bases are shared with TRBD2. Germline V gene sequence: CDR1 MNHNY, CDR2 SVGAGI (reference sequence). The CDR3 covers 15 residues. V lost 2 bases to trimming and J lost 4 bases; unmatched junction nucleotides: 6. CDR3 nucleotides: TGTGCCAGCAGTTACCCTCAGGGAGGGGCAGATACGCAGTATTTT. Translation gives CASSYPQGGADTQYF.

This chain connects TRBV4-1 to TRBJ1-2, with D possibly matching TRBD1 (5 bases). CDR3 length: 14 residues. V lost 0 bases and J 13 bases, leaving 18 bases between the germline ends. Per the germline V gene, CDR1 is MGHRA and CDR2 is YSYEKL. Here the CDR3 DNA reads TGCGCCAGCAGCCAAGAGGGGCAGCCTCACATTACCACCTTC. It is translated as CASSQEGQPHITTF.

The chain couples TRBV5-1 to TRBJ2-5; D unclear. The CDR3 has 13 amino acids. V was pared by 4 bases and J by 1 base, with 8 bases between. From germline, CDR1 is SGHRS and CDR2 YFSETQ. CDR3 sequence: CASSVALQETQYF. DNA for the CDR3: TGCGCCAGCAGCGTTGCACTCCAAGAGACCCAGTACTTC.

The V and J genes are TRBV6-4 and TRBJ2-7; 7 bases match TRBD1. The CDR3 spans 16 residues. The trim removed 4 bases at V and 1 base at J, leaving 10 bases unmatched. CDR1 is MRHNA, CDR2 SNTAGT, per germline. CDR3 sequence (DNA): TGTGCCAGCAGTGCCCTCCGGGACAGCGCGTCCTACGAGCAGTACTTC. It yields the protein CASSALRDSASYEQYF.

CDR3 sequence reads: CASSLPGGSGYTF. The CDR3, as DNA: TGTGCCAGCAGCTTGCCAGGGGGTTCTGGCTACACCTTC. The chain is built from TRBV11-2 and TRBJ1-2; TRBD1 aligns across 7 bases. V lost 3 bases and J lost 7; bases outside the gene matches: 5. Germline lookup yields CDR1 SGHAT and CDR2 FQNNGV. This CDR3 comprises 13 residues.

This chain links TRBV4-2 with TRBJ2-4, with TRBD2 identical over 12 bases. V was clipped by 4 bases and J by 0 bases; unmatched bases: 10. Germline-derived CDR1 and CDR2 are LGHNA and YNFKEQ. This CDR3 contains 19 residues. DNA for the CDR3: TGTGCCAGCAGCCGCGGACTAGCGGGAAGCCATATAGCCAAAAACATTCAGTACTTC. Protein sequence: CASSRGLAGSHIAKNIQYF.

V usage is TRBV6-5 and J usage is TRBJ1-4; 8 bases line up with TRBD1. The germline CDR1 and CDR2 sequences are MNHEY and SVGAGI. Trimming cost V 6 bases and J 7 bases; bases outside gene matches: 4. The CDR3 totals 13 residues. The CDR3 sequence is CASRGTGGEKLFF. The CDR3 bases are TGTGCCAGCAGGGGGACAGGTGGTGAAAAACTGTTTTTT.

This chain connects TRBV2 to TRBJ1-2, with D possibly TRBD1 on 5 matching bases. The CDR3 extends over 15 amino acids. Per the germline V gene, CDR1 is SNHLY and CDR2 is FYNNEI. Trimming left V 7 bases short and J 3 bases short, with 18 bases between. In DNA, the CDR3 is TGTGCCAGCACCGGCGGCGGGGGGAGAGACTATGGCTACACCTTC. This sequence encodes CASTGGGGRDYGYTF. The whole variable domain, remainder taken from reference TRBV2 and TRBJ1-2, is EPEVTQTPSHQVTQMGQEVILRCVPISNHLYFYWYRQILGQKVEFLVSFYNNEISEKSEIFDDQFSVERPDGSNFTLKIRSTKLEDSAMYFCASTGGGGRDYGYTFGSGTRLTVV.

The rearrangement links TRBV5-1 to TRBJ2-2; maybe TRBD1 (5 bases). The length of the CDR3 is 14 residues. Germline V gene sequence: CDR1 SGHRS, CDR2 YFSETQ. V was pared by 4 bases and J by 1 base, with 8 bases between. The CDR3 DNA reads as TGCGCCAGCAGCAATCAGGGGAACACCGGGGAGCTGTTTTTT. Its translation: CASSNQGNTGELFF.

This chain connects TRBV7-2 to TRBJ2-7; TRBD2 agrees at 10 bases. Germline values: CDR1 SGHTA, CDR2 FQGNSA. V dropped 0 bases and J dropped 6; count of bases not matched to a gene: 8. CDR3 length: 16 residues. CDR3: CASSLAASSGGREQYF. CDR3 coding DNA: TGTGCCAGCAGCTTAGCCGCTTCTAGCGGGGGACGCGAGCAGTACTTC.

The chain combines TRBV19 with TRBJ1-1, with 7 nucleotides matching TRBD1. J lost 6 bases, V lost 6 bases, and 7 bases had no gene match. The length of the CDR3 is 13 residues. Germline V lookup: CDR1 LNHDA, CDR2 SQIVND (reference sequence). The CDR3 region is CASSTGASAEAFF. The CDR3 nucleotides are TGTGCCAGTAGCACAGGGGCATCCGCTGAAGCTTTCTTT.

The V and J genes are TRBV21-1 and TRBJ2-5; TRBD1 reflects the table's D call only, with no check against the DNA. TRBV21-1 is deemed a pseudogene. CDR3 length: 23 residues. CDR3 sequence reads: CASSKLLDRGFLVRSGLQETQYF. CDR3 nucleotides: TGTGCCAGCAGCAAACTTCTGGACAGGGGGTTCCTTGTACGTTCGGGGCTACAAGAGACCCAGTACTTC.

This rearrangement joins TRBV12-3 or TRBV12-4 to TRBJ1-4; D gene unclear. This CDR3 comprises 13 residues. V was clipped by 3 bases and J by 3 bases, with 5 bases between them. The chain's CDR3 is CASSLRSNEKLFF. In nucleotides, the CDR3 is TGTGCCAGCAGTTTGCGGTCTAATGAAAAACTGTTTTTT.

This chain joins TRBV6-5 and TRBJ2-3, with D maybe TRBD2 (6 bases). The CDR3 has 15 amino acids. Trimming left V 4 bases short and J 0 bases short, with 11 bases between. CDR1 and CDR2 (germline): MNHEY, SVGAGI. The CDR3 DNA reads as TGTGCCAGCAGTTCCGAGACTAGTAGCACAGATACGCAGTATTTT. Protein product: CASSSETSSTDTQYF.

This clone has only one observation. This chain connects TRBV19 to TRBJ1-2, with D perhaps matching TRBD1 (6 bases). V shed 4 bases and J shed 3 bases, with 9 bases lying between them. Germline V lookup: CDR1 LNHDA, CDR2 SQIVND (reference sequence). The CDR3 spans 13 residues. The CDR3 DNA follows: TGTGCCAGTAGTAAGAAGGGGGACTATGGCTACACCTTC. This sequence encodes CASSKKGDYGYTF.

The chain's CDR3 is CASSAAGGRQPQHF. CDR3 nucleotide sequence: TGTGCCAGCAGTGCGGCAGGGGGACGACAGCCCCAGCATTTT. The V and J genes are TRBV2 and TRBJ1-5, with 7 bases aligning to TRBD1. Germline V CDR1 and CDR2: SNHLY, FYNNEI. V shed 4 bases, J shed 7 bases, and the junction held 7 bases outside the gene matches. This CDR3 is built from 14 residues.

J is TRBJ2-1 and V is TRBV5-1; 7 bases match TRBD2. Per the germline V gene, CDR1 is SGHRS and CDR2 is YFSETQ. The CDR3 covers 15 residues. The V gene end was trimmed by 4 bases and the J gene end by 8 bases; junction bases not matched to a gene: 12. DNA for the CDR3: TGCGCCAGCAGCACCCGGACTAGTAGGGACGATGAGCAGTTCTTC. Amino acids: CASSTRTSRDDEQFF.

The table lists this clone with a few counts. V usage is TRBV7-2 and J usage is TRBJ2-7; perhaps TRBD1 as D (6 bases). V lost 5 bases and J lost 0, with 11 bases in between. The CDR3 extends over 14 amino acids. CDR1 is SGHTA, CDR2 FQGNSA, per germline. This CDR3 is CASSQGQSSYEQYF. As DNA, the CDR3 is TGTGCCAGCAGCCAAGGACAGAGCTCCTACGAGCAGTACTTC.

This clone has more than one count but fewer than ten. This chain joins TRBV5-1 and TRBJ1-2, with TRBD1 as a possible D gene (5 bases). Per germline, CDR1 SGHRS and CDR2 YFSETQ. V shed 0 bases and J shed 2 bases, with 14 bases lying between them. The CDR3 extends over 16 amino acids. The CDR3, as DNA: TGCGCCAGCAGCTTGGAGGATGGCAGGGTGAACTATGGCTACACCTTC. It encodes CASSLEDGRVNYGYTF.

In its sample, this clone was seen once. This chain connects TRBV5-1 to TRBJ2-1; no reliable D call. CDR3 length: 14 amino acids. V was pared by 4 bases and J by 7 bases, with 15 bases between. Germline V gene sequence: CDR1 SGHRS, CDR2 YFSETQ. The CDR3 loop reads CASSLAHSSNEQFF. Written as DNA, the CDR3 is TGCGCCAGCAGCCTGGCCCACAGTTCAAATGAGCAGTTCTTC.

The CDR3 DNA is TGTGCCAGCTCACCAACAGGCACCGGGGAGCTGTTTTTT. Its protein product is CASSPTGTGELFF. The rearrangement uses TRBV18 and TRBJ2-2; maybe TRBD1 (5 bases). Trimming left V 2 bases short and J 4 bases short, with 5 bases between. Germline assignment: CDR1 KGHSH and CDR2 LQKENI. CDR3 length: 13 residues.

CDR3 region: CARLPHTYEQYF. The CDR3 DNA follows: TGTGCCAGGCTCCCTCACACCTACGAGCAGTACTTC. This chain connects TRBV21-1 to TRBJ2-7; TRBD1 reflects the table's D call only, with no check against the DNA. TRBV21-1 is listed as a pseudogene. The CDR3 runs 12 residues.

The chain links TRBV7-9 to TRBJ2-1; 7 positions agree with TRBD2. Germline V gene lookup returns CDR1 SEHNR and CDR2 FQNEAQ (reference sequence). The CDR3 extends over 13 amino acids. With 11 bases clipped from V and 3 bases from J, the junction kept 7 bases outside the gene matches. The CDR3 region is CALRRELYNEQFF. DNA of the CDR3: TGTGCCCTGCGGCGGGAGCTCTACAATGAGCAGTTCTTC.

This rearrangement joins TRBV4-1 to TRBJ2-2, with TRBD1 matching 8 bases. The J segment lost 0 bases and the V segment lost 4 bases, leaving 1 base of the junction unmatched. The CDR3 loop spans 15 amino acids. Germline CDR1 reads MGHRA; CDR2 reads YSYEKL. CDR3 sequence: CASSLGQANTGELFF. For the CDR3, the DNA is TGCGCCAGCAGCCTGGGACAGGCGAACACCGGGGAGCTGTTTTTT.